The 22 T cell receptor beta chains listed next were all sequenced from one sample in a study of blood T cell repertoires in COVID-19 (dated by TCRdb to 2019 to 2021). Libraries were prepared through the immunoSEQ multiplex PCR assay. Sourced from immuneACCESS, this table was stored by TCRdb with only in-frame sequences that have V and J called. A share of the clones is absent; for the studies checked, an unresolved V gene accounts for under half, and the remainder has no known explanation. The sample table lists about 140,000 clones, 88% of them with a count of one. The ten largest clones capture about 1.6% of the sample. Sequencing was done on a sample of peripheral blood. Receptors were obtained from a woman in her fifties or sixties with acute or convalescent COVID-19.

This clone occurred once. The chain joins TRBV9 to TRBJ2-1; D not resolved. V shed 4 bases and J shed 6 bases, with 11 bases lying between them. The CDR3 contains 13 residues. Germline-derived CDR1 and CDR2 are SGDLS and YYNGEE. CDR3: CASSPYLSNEQFF. CDR3 nucleotide sequence: TGTGCCAGCAGCCCTTATCTCTCCAATGAGCAGTTCTTC.

The chain is built from TRBV5-1 and TRBJ1-5, with 7 bases matching TRBD1. V dropped 2 bases and J dropped 5; count of bases not matched to a gene: 4. CDR1 is SGHRS, CDR2 YFSETQ, per germline. This CDR3 has 14 amino acids. This CDR3 is CASSFTGADQPQHF. The CDR3 nucleotides are TGCGCCAGCAGCTTCACAGGGGCTGATCAGCCCCAGCATTTT. The whole variable domain, remainder taken from reference TRBV5-1 and TRBJ1-5, is KAGVTQTPRYLIKTRGQQVTLSCSPISGHRSVSWYQQTPGQGLQFLFEYFSETQRNKGNFPGRFSGRQFSNSRSEMNVSTLELGDSALYLCASSFTGADQPQHFGDGTRLSIL.

The chain carries TRBV7-2 and TRBJ2-3, with 8 bases identical to TRBD2. Unmatched junction bases numbered 5, after V lost 4 bases and J lost 2 bases. Germline CDR1 SGHTA, CDR2 FQGNSA. The CDR3 is made up of 15 amino acids. CDR3 amino acids: CASSSRGADTDTQYF. CDR3 nucleotide sequence: TGTGCCAGCAGCTCGCGGGGGGCGGACACAGATACGCAGTATTTT.

The CDR3 reads CASSPSRGIAAQPQHF. Written as DNA, the CDR3 is TGTGCCAGCTCACCGTCGAGAGGAATAGCGGCTCAGCCCCAGCATTTT. V usage is TRBV18 and J usage is TRBJ1-5; D is undetermined. The length of the CDR3 is 16 residues. V lost 3 bases, J lost 6 bases, and 18 bases lay in between. The germline V gene has CDR1 KGHSH and CDR2 LQKENI. The full variable domain, in which reference TRBV18 and TRBJ1-5 provide the parts outside the CDR3, is NAGVMQNPRHLVRRRGQEARLRCSPMKGHSHVYWYRQLPEEGLKFMVYLQKENIIDESGMPKERFSAEFPKEGPSILRIQQVVRGDSAAYFCASSPSRGIAAQPQHFGDGTRLSIL.

The J gene is TRBJ1-1, the V gene TRBV6-5; D gene unclear. The ends were cut back, 4 bases at V and 1 base at J, with 7 bases in the middle. The CDR3 is 13 amino acids. Looked up from germline, CDR1 is MNHEY and CDR2 is SVGAGI. The CDR3: CASSLTKNTEAFF. DNA for the CDR3: TGTGCCAGCAGTTTGACAAAGAACACTGAAGCTTTCTTT.

This sequence joins TRBV3-1 (or the pseudogene TRBV3-2) and TRBJ2-1; 9 bases fit TRBD2. The CDR3 contains 16 residues. Germline V gives CDR1 LGHDT, CDR2 YNNKEL (reference sequence). V gave up 3 bases and J gave up 7 bases; unmatched junction bases: 10. The CDR3 loop reads CASSHPLAGSGNEQFF. The CDR3 DNA sequence: TGTGCCAGCAGCCATCCCCTAGCGGGGTCGGGAAATGAGCAGTTCTTC.

The chain uses TRBV2 and TRBJ2-1; D not resolved. V dropped 7 bases and J dropped 0 bases, with 10 bases sitting between them. CDR3 length: 14 amino acids. Per the germline V gene, CDR1 is SNHLY and CDR2 is FYNNEI. This CDR3 is CASNFESSYNEQFF. In DNA form, the CDR3 reads TGTGCCAGCAACTTTGAGAGCTCCTACAATGAGCAGTTCTTC.

This chain joins TRBV6-6 and TRBJ2-1; TRBD2 matches 7 bases. The CDR3 runs to 14 residues. With 7 bases clipped from V and 0 bases from J, the junction kept 3 bases outside the gene matches. Germline V gene lookup returns CDR1 MNHNY and CDR2 SVGAGI (reference sequence). The CDR3 sequence is CASIGGGSYNEQFF. CDR3 nucleotides: TGTGCCAGCATTGGCGGGGGCTCCTACAATGAGCAGTTCTTC.

The V call is TRBV27, the J call TRBJ2-3; 14 positions match TRBD2. Germline V gives CDR1 MNHEY, CDR2 SMNVEV (reference sequence). CDR3 length: 18 amino acids. Trimming removed 1 base from V and 3 bases from J; junction bases left unmatched: 6. The CDR3 region is CASSLLGGLAGGTDTQYF. The DNA of the CDR3 is TGTGCCAGCAGTTTATTGGGCGGACTAGCGGGGGGAACAGATACGCAGTATTTT.

V and J are TRBV27 and TRBJ1-3; D not resolved. The V gene's germline CDR1 is MNHEY and CDR2 SMNVEV (reference sequence). The CDR3 is 14 amino acids. V lost 3 bases and J 4 bases, leaving 10 bases between the germline ends. The CDR3 protein is CASSLSTEGNTIYF. In DNA form, the CDR3 reads TGTGCCAGCAGTTTGTCAACAGAGGGAAACACCATATATTTT.

The gene calls are TRBV29-1 and TRBJ1-2; D call uncertain. CDR3 length: 12 amino acids. V lost 4 bases to trimming and J lost 3 bases, with 9 bases between them. CDR1 SQVTM and CDR2 ANQGSEA come from the germline V gene. As DNA, the CDR3 is TGCAGCGTTGTGTCCGGAGACTATGGCTACACCTTC. Encoded protein: CSVVSGDYGYTF.

The J gene is TRBJ1-1, the V gene TRBV6-2 or TRBV6-3; D is ambiguous. Looked up from germline, CDR1 is MNHEY and CDR2 is SVGEGT. The V end was cut by 2 bases, the J end by 3 bases, with 7 bases between. The CDR3 extends over 13 amino acids. The DNA of the CDR3 is TGTGCCAGCAGTTACGAGCGGGACACTGAAGCTTTCTTT. Translation gives CASSYERDTEAFF.

The rearrangement joins TRBV27 to TRBJ1-2; D is unresolved. Germline values: CDR1 MNHEY, CDR2 SMNVEV (reference sequence). Trimming pared 0 bases from V and 7 bases from J, leaving 12 bases between. The length of the CDR3 is 14 residues. CDR3 nucleotide sequence: TGTGCCAGCAGTTTATCATCAGGTGATGGTGGCTACACCTTC. Translated: CASSLSSGDGGYTF.

V and J are TRBV5-4 and TRBJ1-6; D unresolved. The CDR3 length is 16 residues. Germline V gives CDR1 SGHNT, CDR2 YYREEE (reference sequence). Trimming shortened V by 0 bases and J by 0 bases, and 7 bases separated the two germline ends. The CDR3 is CASSLAQSSYNSPLHF. The CDR3 nucleotides read TGTGCCAGCAGCTTGGCACAGAGCTCCTATAATTCACCCCTCCACTTT. Looking up the rest from reference TRBV5-4 and TRBJ1-6 gives the full variable domain: ETGVTQSPTHLIKTRGQQVTLRCSSQSGHNTVSWYQQALGQGPQFIFQYYREEENGRGNFPPRFSGLQFPNYSSELNVNALELDDSALYLCASSLAQSSYNSPLHFGNGTRLTVT.

The rearrangement links TRBV19 to TRBJ2-2, with D perhaps matching TRBD2 (5 bases). Per germline, CDR1 LNHDA and CDR2 SQIVND (reference sequence). This CDR3 region has 16 residues. V was shortened by 5 bases and J by 3 bases, with 16 bases between the two germline ends. This CDR3 reads CASSRTWGADTGELFF. The CDR3 nucleotides are TGTGCCAGTAGTCGGACTTGGGGAGCGGACACCGGGGAGCTGTTTTTT.

This clone was seen once. The V and J genes are TRBV2 and TRBJ2-7, with 8 bases identical to TRBD1. Germline V CDR1 and CDR2: SNHLY, FYNNEI. The CDR3 consists of 15 residues. V was clipped by 5 bases and J by 3 bases; unmatched bases: 9. CDR3 in DNA: TGTGCCAGCAGTCTAAGGCGGACAGGGATCTACGAGCAGTACTTC. Protein: CASSLRRTGIYEQYF. Complete variable domain (other parts from reference TRBV2 and TRBJ2-7): EPEVTQTPSHQVTQMGQEVILRCVPISNHLYFYWYRQILGQKVEFLVSFYNNEISEKSEIFDDQFSVERPDGSNFTLKIRSTKLEDSAMYFCASSLRRTGIYEQYFGPGTRLTVT.

This clone was counted a few times. V usage is TRBV5-6 and J usage is TRBJ2-7; 7 nucleotides line up with TRBD1. This CDR3 has 13 residues. The germline CDR1 and CDR2 sequences are SGHDT and YYEEEE. V was clipped by 4 bases and J by 6 bases; unmatched bases: 7. The CDR3 DNA is TGTGCCAGCAGCCCAGACAGGGCGGGCGAGCAGTACTTC. Protein: CASSPDRAGEQYF.

The rearrangement joins TRBV19 to TRBJ2-2; TRBD1 matches at 8 bases. The CDR3 sequence is 14 residues long. After removal of 9 bases from V and 2 bases from J, the junction contained 5 bases not matched to a gene. Per the germline V gene, CDR1 is LNHDA and CDR2 is SQIVND (reference sequence). CDR3 loop: CASRQGPNTGELFF. DNA of the CDR3: TGTGCCAGCAGACAGGGGCCCAACACCGGGGAGCTGTTTTTT.

The chain carries TRBV7-2 and TRBJ2-1, with a weak D call TRBD2 (5 bases). Trimming took off 2 bases at V and 7 bases at J, with 15 bases between the two ends. This CDR3 comprises 15 residues. The germline V gene encodes CDR1 SGHTA and CDR2 FQGNSA. CDR3 nucleotide sequence: TGTGCCAGCAGCTTAACTAGAGTACAAGGTAATGAGCAGTTCTTC. Translating it yields CASSLTRVQGNEQFF.

This chain connects TRBV21-1 to TRBJ1-2. TRBV21-1 is described as a pseudogene. This CDR3 spans 17 amino acids. DNA for the CDR3: TGTGCCAGCAGCAAAAGTCCTGGGGAGGAAAGAAACTATGGCTACACCTTC. It codes for CASSKSPGEERNYGYTF.

This chain uses TRBV18 with TRBJ1-4; D uncertain. CDR1 KGHSH and CDR2 LQKENI come from the germline V gene. CDR3 size: 13 residues. Trimming cost V 6 bases and J 2 bases, with 7 bases left between them. The CDR3 coding sequence is TGTGCCAGCTCCTCGGGGACTAATGAAAAACTGTTTTTT. This sequence encodes CASSSGTNEKLFF.

The chain recombines TRBV11-2 with TRBJ2-3; maybe TRBD2 (5 bases). Germline V gives CDR1 SGHAT, CDR2 FQNNGV. Trimming removed 1 base from V and 6 bases from J, with 11 bases in between. The CDR3 runs to 14 residues. The CDR3 nucleotides are TGTGCCAGCAGCTTAGCCCCGACGGGGGATACGCAGTATTTT. It yields the protein CASSLAPTGDTQYF.